Presented here are 18 T cell receptor beta chains from one specimen sequenced in a study of T cell changes during pregnancy in multiple sclerosis. Profiling relied on immunoSEQ multiplex PCR, and the TCRdb table lists in-frame clones only, not all of them. The sample comprises approximately 40,000 clones, 80% to 95% of which are singletons, and approximately 0.35% rests with the top ten. This specimen consisted of CD4+ T cells from peripheral blood mononuclear cells, obtained after pregnancy. The receptors originated from a female donor in good health, enrolled as a control in a pregnancy study.

This chain links TRBV10-3 with TRBJ2-5; 8 bases align to TRBD1. Germline V lookup: CDR1 ENHRY, CDR2 SYGVKD. CDR3 length: 13 amino acids. The trim removed 6 bases at V and 5 bases at J, leaving 5 bases unmatched. The CDR3 region has the DNA TGTGCCATCAGGCCAGGGGGCGATGAGACCCAGTACTTC. Translating it yields CAIRPGGDETQYF.

The genes are TRBV7-2 and TRBJ1-1; D is unresolved. CDR3 size: 15 residues. Germline V gene sequence: CDR1 SGHTA, CDR2 FQGNSA. V dropped 5 bases and J dropped 1 base, with 14 bases sitting between them. The CDR3 region is CASSPVWSGNTEAFF. CDR3 sequence (DNA): TGTGCCAGCAGCCCCGTTTGGTCGGGGAACACTGAAGCTTTCTTT.

The rearrangement links TRBV6-4 to TRBJ2-5; TRBD2 matches 13 bases. The CDR3 loop spans 16 amino acids. The V segment lost 6 bases and the J segment 5 bases; nucleotides outside the gene matches: 9. Germline CDR1 MRHNA, CDR2 SNTAGT. Here the CDR3 reads CASRSTGTSGKETQYF. In DNA, the CDR3 is TGTGCCAGCAGATCGACCGGGACTAGCGGGAAGGAGACCCAGTACTTC.

V gene TRBV2 combines with J gene TRBJ1-1; 9 bases are shared with TRBD1. Germline loops: CDR1 SNHLY, CDR2 FYNNEI. The V gene end was trimmed by 6 bases and the J gene end by 2 bases; junction bases not matched to a gene: 7. This CDR3 spans 15 amino acids. DNA for the CDR3: TGTGCCAGCAGGAAACAGGGGGCCATCAACACTGAAGCTTTCTTT. It is translated as CASRKQGAINTEAFF.

This clone was observed a single time. The chain uses TRBV5-5 and TRBJ2-7; 8 positions match TRBD1. Trimming took 4 bases from V and 5 from J; bases not matched to a gene: 5. The germline V gene encodes CDR1 SGHKS and CDR2 YYEKEE (reference sequence). CDR3 length: 13 amino acids. The CDR3 is CASSRQGPHEQYF. In DNA form, the CDR3 reads TGTGCCAGCAGCCGACAGGGGCCCCACGAGCAGTACTTC.

The chain links TRBV30 to TRBJ2-7; 7 bases agree with TRBD1. CDR1 and CDR2 (germline): GTSNPN, SVGIG (reference sequence). J gave up 6 bases and V 1 base, and 6 bases lay outside the gene matches. This CDR3 has 13 amino acids. The CDR3 bases are TGTGCCTGGAGTGCCCTAGCAGGGGGCGAGCAGTACTTC. It encodes CAWSALAGGEQYF.

This clone was detected only a few times. The J gene is TRBJ1-1, the V gene TRBV10-3; the D gene is possibly TRBD1 (5 bases). V dropped 5 bases and J dropped 2 bases, with 9 bases sitting between them. CDR1 is ENHRY, CDR2 SYGVKD, per germline. The CDR3 covers 13 residues. For the CDR3, the DNA is TGTGCCATCAGTCCGGGGACTAACACTGAAGCTTTCTTT. Residues: CAISPGTNTEAFF.

This chain connects TRBV5-1 to TRBJ2-7; 9 positions agree with TRBD1. J lost 5 bases, V lost 0 bases, and 9 bases had no gene match. The length of the CDR3 is 16 residues. Germline V lookup: CDR1 SGHRS, CDR2 YFSETQ. The CDR3 DNA reads as TGCGCCAGCAGCTTGGCCTTCGGGACAGGGTTAGACGAGCAGTACTTC. Its translation: CASSLAFGTGLDEQYF.

The rearrangement uses TRBV6-4 and TRBJ2-3, with 10 bases identical to TRBD1. The CDR3 contains 15 residues. The V and J ends lost 4 bases and 2 bases, in that order; junction bases with no gene match: 3. CDR1 is MRHNA and CDR2 is SNTAGT in the germline V gene. The chain's CDR3 is CASSATGGPTDTQYF. CDR3 DNA sequence: TGTGCCAGCAGTGCGACAGGGGGCCCCACAGATACGCAGTATTTT.

V gene TRBV12-5 combines with J gene TRBJ1-1, with a tentative D call TRBD1 (6 bases). Germline CDR1 is LGHNT and CDR2 is FRNRAP. The CDR3 is 13 residues long. Trimming stripped 2 bases from V and 8 bases from J, with 12 bases between. CDR3 residues: CASGLSTGTEAFF. The CDR3, as DNA: TGTGCTAGTGGTTTGTCCACCGGGACAGAAGCTTTCTTT.

This clone appeared a single time. Germline is not matched at one junction end, which may reflect a read error. The sample contains more than one DNA sequence encoding this CDR3. The chain joins TRBV7-2 to TRBJ2-7; D is unresolved. The CDR3 sequence is 11 residues long. CDR1 and CDR2 from the germline V gene are SGHTA and FQGNSA. The CDR3 loop is CASTSSYEQYF. DNA of the CDR3: TGTGCCAGCACCTCCTCCTACGAACAGTACTTC.

The rearrangement uses TRBV30 and TRBJ2-5, with 11 bases lining up with TRBD2. The CDR3 is made up of 13 amino acids. Trimming cost V 5 bases and J 5 bases; bases outside gene matches: 4. Germline loops: CDR1 GTSNPN, CDR2 SVGIG (reference sequence). In nucleotides, the CDR3 is TGTGCCTGGCTAGCGGGAGGAGGGGAGACCCAGTACTTC. It translates to CAWLAGGGETQYF.

The rearrangement joins TRBV7-6 to TRBJ2-7; possibly TRBD1 for D (6 bases). V lost 7 bases and J lost 0, with 13 bases in between. The CDR3 covers 14 residues. CDR1 SGHVS and CDR2 FNYEAQ come from the germline V gene. The CDR3 here is CASTPGHSSYEQYF. Here the CDR3 DNA reads TGTGCCAGCACCCCGGGACATTCCTCCTACGAGCAGTACTTC.

This rearrangement joins TRBV6-1 to TRBJ2-5; 10 bases are shared with TRBD2. V was clipped by 6 bases and J by 2 bases; unmatched bases: 6. CDR1 is MNHNS, CDR2 SASEGT, per germline. The CDR3 has 15 residues. This CDR3 is CASSPGLAQQETQYF. Here the CDR3 DNA reads TGTGCCAGCAGCCCGGGACTAGCGCAACAAGAGACCCAGTACTTC.

V and J are TRBV21-1 and TRBJ1-5. TRBV21-1 is described as a pseudogene. The CDR3 spans 13 residues. The CDR3 region is CATLRVYYQPQHF. The CDR3 DNA is TGTGCCACCCTCCGGGTTTATTATCAGCCCCAGCATTTT.

The J gene is TRBJ2-1, the V gene TRBV6-5; 13 bases are a match to TRBD2. The CDR3 extends over 14 amino acids. The V segment lost 10 bases and the J segment 8 bases; nucleotides outside the gene matches: 8. From germline, CDR1 is MNHEY and CDR2 SVGAGI. The CDR3 coding sequence is TGTGCCACCAAGACTAGCGGGAGGTTATATGAGCAGTTCTTC. Residues: CATKTSGRLYEQFF.

This clone was detected only once. The genes are TRBV10-3 and TRBJ2-7, with a possible D match to TRBD1 (6 bases). Trimming removed 3 bases from V and 5 bases from J, with 26 bases in between. Looked up from germline, CDR1 is ENHRY and CDR2 is SYGVKD. This CDR3 is built from 18 residues. The DNA of the CDR3 is TGTGCCATCAGTGACCATAATAATAGGGGACAAGGCTACGACGAGCAGTACTTC. Protein product: CAISDHNNRGQGYDEQYF.

This sequence joins TRBV11-2 and TRBJ2-5; 8 nucleotides agree with TRBD2. The germline V gene has CDR1 SGHAT and CDR2 FQNNGV. V shed 5 bases, J shed 1 base, and the junction held 3 bases outside the gene matches. The CDR3 covers 14 residues. The CDR3 loop reads CASSPSGGQETQYF. The CDR3 DNA follows: TGTGCCAGCAGCCCCAGCGGGGGCCAAGAGACCCAGTACTTC.